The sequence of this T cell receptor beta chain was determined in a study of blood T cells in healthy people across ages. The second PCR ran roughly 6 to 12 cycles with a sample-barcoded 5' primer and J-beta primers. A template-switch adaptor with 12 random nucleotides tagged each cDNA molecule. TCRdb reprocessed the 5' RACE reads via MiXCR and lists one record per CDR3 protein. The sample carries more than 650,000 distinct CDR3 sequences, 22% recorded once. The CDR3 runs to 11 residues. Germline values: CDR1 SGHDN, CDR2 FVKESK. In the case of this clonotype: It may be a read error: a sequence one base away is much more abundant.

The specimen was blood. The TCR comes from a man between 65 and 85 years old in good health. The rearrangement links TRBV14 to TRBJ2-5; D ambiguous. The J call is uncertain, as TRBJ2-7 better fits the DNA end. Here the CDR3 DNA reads TGTGCCAGCAGCCACCACTACGAGCAGTACTTC. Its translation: CASSHHYEQYF.